This T cell receptor (beta chain) came from a study of blood T cell repertoires in COVID-19. At the level of the study: Sources were T cells, B-cell-depleted T cells, or PBMCs; the material itself was cDNA or gDNA.

V lost 4 bases, J lost 0 bases, and 15 bases lay in between. From germline, CDR1 is SGHAT and CDR2 FQNNGV. CDR3 length equals 17 residues. The protocol was immunoSEQ multiplex PCR, while the TCRdb copy is restricted to in-frame clones and leaves out a portion. The profile shows approximately 120,000 clones, more than 80% of them singletons. This clonotype was sampled from an elderly woman with COVID-19, enrolled during active disease. This rearrangement joins TRBV11-2 to TRBJ1-4; tentatively, D is TRBD1 (5 bases). Sample: peripheral blood. In nucleotides, the CDR3 is TGTGCCAGCAGCTATCTAACGGGGGTACCAACTAATGAAAAACTGTTTTTT. As protein: CASSYLTGVPTNEKLFF. Full variable domain (outside the CDR3, taken from reference TRBV11-2 and TRBJ1-4): EAGVAQSPRYKIIEKRQSVAFWCNPISGHATLYWYQQILGQGPKLLIQFQNNGVVDDSQLPKDRFSAERLKGVDSTLKIQPAKLEDSAVYLCASSYLTGVPTNEKLFFGSGTQLSVL.